Following are 3 T cell receptor beta chains from one sample sequenced in a study of immune cell composition in non-small cell lung cancer. Sequencing used immunoSEQ multiplex PCR; TCRdb keeps in-frame clones, though not all of them. This sample has about 4,700 clones, with roughly 80% found just once. Sequencing input: lung tumor tissue. The receptor set was obtained from a human donor with non-small cell lung cancer.

The chain carries TRBV5-1 and TRBJ2-1, with a possible D match to TRBD2 (6 bases). This CDR3 spans 16 amino acids. V was clipped by 2 bases and J by 7 bases, with 19 bases between them. The germline CDR1 and CDR2 sequences are SGHRS and YFSETQ. CDR3 region: CASSFYGGARSNEQFF. CDR3 coding DNA: TGCGCCAGCAGCTTCTATGGCGGGGCCAGGTCAAATGAGCAGTTCTTC. Full variable domain (remainder filled in from reference TRBV5-1 and TRBJ2-1): KAGVTQTPRYLIKTRGQQVTLSCSPISGHRSVSWYQQTPGQGLQFLFEYFSETQRNKGNFPGRFSGRQFSNSRSEMNVSTLELGDSALYLCASSFYGGARSNEQFFGPGTRLTVL.

Only one count was recorded for this clone. The CDR3 protein is CASSMGEGATYEQYF. In DNA form, the CDR3 reads TGTGCCAGCAGCATGGGAGAGGGGGCTACCTACGAGCAGTACTTC. The rearrangement joins TRBV11-2 to TRBJ2-7; 7 nucleotides line up with TRBD1. CDR3 size: 15 residues. CDR1 and CDR2 from the germline V gene are SGHAT and FQNNGV. Losses at the gene ends were 5 bases for V and 2 bases for J; bases not matched to a gene: 9.

The J gene is TRBJ2-1, the V gene TRBV9, with D possibly matching TRBD1 (5 bases). The V end lost 0 bases, the J end lost 5 bases, and 12 bases lay between the germline ends. Germline V gene sequence: CDR1 SGDLS, CDR2 YYNGEE. CDR3 length: 15 amino acids. CDR3 amino acids: CASSVDLQVNNEQFF. The CDR3 region has the DNA TGTGCCAGCAGCGTAGATCTACAGGTAAACAATGAGCAGTTCTTC.